This T cell receptor beta chain was documented in a study of shared clonotypes between healthy human individuals. Sequenced by immunoSEQ multiplex PCR; TCRdb stores in-frame clones only, minus some. The sample lists about 2 million clones, about 95% occurring once. CD45RO-negative, CCR7-positively selected cells formed the naive CD8 fraction, excluding terminally differentiated effector memory CD45RA+ cells. This CDR3 is 14 amino acids long. Deletions cut 2 bases from V and 6 bases from J, with 13 bases between. The germline V gene has CDR1 SGHTA and CDR2 FQGNSA. This clone was seen once. The V gene is TRBV7-2, the J gene TRBJ1-1; no clear D. Sequenced: naive CD8+ T cells sorted from blood. This TCR came from a man younger than 35 in good health. The CDR3 spells CASSLLLGWAEAFF. In DNA form, the CDR3 reads TGTGCCAGCAGCTTATTATTAGGGTGGGCTGAAGCTTTCTTT.